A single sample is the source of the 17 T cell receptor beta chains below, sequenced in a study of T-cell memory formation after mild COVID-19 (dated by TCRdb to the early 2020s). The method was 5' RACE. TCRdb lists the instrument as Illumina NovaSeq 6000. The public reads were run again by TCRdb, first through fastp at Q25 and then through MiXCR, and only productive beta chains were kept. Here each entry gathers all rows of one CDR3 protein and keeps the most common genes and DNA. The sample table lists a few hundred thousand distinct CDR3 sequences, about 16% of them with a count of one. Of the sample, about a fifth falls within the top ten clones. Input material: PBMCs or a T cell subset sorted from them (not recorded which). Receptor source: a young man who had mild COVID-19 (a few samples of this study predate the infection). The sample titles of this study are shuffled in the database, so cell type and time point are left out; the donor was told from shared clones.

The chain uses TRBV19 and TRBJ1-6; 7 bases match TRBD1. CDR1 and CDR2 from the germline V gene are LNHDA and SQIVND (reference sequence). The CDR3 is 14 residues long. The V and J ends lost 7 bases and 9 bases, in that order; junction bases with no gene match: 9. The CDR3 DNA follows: TGTGCCAGTAATGATTGGGGACAGCGTTCACCCCTCCACTTT. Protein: CASNDWGQRSPLHF.

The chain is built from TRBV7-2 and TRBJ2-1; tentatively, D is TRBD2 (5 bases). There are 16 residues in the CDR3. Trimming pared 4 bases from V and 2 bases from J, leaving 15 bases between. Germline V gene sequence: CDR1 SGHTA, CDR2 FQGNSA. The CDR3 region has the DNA TGTGCCAGCAGCTGGAGGTGGGCCATGACCTACAATGAGCAGTTCTTC. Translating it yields CASSWRWAMTYNEQFF.

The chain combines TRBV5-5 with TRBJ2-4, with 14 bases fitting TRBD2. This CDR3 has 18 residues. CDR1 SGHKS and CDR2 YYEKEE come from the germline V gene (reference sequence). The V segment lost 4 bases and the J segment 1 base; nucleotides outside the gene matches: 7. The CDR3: CASSRGLAGGFAKNIQYF. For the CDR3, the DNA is TGTGCCAGCAGCAGAGGACTAGCGGGGGGTTTCGCCAAAAACATTCAGTACTTC. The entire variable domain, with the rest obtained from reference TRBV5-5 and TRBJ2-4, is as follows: DAGVTQSPTHLIKTRGQQVTLRCSPISGHKSVSWYQQVLGQGPQFIFQYYEKEERGRGNFPDRFSARQFPNYSSELNVNALLLGDSALYLCASSRGLAGGFAKNIQYFGAGTRLSVL.

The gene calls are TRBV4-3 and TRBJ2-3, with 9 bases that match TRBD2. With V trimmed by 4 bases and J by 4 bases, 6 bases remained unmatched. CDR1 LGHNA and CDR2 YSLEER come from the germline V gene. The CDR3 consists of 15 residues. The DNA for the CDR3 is TGCGCCAGCAGCCTCTTAGCGGGGGCCGCAGATACGCAGTATTTT. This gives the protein CASSLLAGAADTQYF.

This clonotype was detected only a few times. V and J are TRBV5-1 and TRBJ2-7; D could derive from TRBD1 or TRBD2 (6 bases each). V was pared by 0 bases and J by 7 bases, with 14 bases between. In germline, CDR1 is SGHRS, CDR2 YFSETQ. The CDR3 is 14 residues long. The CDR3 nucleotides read TGCGCCAGCAGCTTGGACAGGGAGGAGGGAGAGCAGTACTTC. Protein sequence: CASSLDREEGEQYF.

The CDR3 DNA sequence: TGCGCCAGCAGCTTGGCCGTATTAAGCGATGAGACCCAGTACTTC. It translates to CASSLAVLSDETQYF. The chain uses TRBV5-1 and TRBJ2-5, with D unresolved. V lost 0 bases and J 5 bases, leaving 14 bases between the germline ends. Germline V gene sequence: CDR1 SGHRS, CDR2 YFSETQ. CDR3 size: 15 residues.

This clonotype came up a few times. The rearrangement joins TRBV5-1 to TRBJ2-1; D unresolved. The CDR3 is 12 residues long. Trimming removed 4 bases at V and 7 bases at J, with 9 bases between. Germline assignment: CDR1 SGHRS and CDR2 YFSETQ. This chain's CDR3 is CASSLDWNEQFF. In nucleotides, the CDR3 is TGCGCCAGCAGCCTCGACTGGAATGAGCAGTTCTTC.

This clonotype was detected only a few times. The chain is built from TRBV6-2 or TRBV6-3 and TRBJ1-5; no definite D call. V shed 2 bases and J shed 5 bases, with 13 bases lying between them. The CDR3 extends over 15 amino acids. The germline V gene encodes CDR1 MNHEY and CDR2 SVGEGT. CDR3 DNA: TGTGCCAGCAGTTACGTTTATACAGTTGATCAGCCCCAGCATTTT. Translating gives CASSYVYTVDQPQHF.

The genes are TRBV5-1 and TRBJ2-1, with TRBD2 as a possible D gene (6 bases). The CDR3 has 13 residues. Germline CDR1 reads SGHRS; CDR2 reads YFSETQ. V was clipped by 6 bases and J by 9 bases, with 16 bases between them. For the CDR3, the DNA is TGCGCCAGCATAAGTGGGGGAGGTAGTGAGCAGTTCTTC. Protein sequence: CASISGGGSEQFF.

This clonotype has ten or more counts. CDR3 bases: TGTGCCAGCAGCTTGGTAGGCTCGAACTACGAGCAGTACTTC. This encodes CASSLVGSNYEQYF. The V and J genes are TRBV5-6 and TRBJ2-7; the D is unclear. The CDR3 runs 14 residues. V lost 0 bases and J lost 3, with 10 bases in between. CDR1 and CDR2 (germline): SGHDT, YYEEEE.

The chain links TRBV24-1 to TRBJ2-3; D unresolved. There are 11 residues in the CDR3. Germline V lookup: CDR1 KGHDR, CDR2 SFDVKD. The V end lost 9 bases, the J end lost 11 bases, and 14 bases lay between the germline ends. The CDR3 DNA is TGTGCCACCGGCGATAGTATCCAGCAGTATTTT. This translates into CATGDSIQQYF.

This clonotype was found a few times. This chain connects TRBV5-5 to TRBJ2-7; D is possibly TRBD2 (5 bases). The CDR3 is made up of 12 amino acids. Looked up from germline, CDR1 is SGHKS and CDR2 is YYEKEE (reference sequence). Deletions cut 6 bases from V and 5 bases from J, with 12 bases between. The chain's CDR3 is CASTPPGDEQYF. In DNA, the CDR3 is TGTGCCAGCACCCCTCCCGGGGACGAGCAGTACTTC.

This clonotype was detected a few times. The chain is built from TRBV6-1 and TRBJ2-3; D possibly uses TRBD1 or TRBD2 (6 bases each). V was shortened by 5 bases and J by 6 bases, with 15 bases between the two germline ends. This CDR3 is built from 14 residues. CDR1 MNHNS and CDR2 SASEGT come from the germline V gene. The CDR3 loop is CASSIRGAADTQYF. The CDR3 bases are TGTGCCAGCAGTATAAGGGGGGCCGCCGATACGCAGTATTTT.

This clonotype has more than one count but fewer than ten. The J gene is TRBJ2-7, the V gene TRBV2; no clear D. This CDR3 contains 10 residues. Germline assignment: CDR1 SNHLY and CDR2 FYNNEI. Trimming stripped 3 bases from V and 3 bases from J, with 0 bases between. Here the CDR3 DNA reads TGTGCCAGCAGTGACTACGAGCAGTACGTC. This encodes CASSDYEQYV.

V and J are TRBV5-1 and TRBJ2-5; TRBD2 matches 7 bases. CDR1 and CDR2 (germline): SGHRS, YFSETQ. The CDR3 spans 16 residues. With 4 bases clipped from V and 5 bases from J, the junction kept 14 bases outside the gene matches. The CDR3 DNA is TGCGCCAGCAGCGAGGCGGGAGCGGGAATCTCTGAGACCCAGTACTTC. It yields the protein CASSEAGAGISETQYF.

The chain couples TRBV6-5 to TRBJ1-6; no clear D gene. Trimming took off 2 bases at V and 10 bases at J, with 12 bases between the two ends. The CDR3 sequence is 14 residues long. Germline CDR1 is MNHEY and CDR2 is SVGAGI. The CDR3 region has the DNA TGTGCCAGCAGTTACGTGGACGGACTATCACCCCTCCACTTT. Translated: CASSYVDGLSPLHF.

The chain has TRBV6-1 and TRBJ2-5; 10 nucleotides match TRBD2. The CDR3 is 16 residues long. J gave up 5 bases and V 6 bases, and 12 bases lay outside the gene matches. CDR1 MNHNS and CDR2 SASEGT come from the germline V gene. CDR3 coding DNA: TGTGCCAGCAGCGAACTCTCTAGCGGGAGTAGGGAGACCCAGTACTTC. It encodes CASSELSSGSRETQYF.